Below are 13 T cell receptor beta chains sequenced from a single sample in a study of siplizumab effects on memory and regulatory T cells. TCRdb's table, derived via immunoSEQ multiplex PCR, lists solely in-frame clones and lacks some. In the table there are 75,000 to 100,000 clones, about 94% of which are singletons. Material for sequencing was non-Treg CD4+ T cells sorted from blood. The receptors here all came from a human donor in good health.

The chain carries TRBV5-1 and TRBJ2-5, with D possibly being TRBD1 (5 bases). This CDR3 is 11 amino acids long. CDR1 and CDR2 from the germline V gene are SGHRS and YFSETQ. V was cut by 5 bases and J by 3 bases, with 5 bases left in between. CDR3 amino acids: CASRTEETQYF. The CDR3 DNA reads TGCGCCAGCAGGACAGAAGAGACCCAGTACTTC.

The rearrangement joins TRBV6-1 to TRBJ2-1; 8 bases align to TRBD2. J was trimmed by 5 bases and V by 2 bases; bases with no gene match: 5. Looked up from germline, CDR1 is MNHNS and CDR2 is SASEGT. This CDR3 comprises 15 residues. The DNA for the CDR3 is TGTGCCAGCAGTGAACGGGGGGGTAGCGACAATGAGCAGTTCTTC. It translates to CASSERGGSDNEQFF.

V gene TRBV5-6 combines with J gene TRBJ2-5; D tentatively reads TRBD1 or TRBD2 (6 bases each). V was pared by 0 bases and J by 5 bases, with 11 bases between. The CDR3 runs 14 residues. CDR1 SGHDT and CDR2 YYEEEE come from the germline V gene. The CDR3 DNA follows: TGTGCCAGCAGCTTGGCGGGGGCAGGCGAGACCCAGTACTTC. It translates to CASSLAGAGETQYF.

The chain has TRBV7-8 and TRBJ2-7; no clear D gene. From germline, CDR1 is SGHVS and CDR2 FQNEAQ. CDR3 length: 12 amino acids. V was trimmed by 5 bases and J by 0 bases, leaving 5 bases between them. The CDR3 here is CASSTTSYEQYF. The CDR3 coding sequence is TGTGCCAGCAGCACAACCTCCTACGAGCAGTACTTC.

Here the CDR3 reads CASSYGLNSYNEQFF. The CDR3, as DNA: TGTGCCAGCAGTTACGGGCTGAACTCCTACAATGAGCAGTTCTTC. The rearrangement uses TRBV6-6 and TRBJ2-1, with D unresolved. The CDR3 loop spans 15 amino acids. In germline, CDR1 is MNHNY, CDR2 SVGAGI (reference sequence). V lost 2 bases, J lost 0 bases, and 8 bases lay in between.

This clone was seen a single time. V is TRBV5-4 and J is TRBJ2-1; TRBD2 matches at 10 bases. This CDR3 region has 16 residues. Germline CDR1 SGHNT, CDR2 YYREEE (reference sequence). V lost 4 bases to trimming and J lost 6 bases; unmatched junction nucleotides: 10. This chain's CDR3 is CASSAGGLAASNEQFF. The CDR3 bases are TGTGCCAGCAGCGCGGGAGGACTAGCGGCCTCCAATGAGCAGTTCTTC.

The CDR3 sequence: CASSPTSGGSNEQFF. The CDR3 region has the DNA TGTGCCAGCAGCCCCACTAGCGGGGGAAGCAATGAGCAGTTCTTC. The chain uses TRBV7-9 and TRBJ2-1, with 11 nucleotides matching TRBD2. V lost 5 bases, J lost 6 bases, and 6 bases stayed unmatched. CDR3 length: 15 residues. The germline V gene has CDR1 SEHNR and CDR2 FQNEAQ (reference sequence).

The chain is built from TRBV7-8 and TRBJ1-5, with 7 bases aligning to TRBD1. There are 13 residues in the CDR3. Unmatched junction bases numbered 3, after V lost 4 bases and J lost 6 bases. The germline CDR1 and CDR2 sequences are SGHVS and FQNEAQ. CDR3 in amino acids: CASSSQGSQPQHF. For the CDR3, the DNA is TGTGCCAGCAGCTCACAGGGGAGTCAGCCCCAGCATTTT.

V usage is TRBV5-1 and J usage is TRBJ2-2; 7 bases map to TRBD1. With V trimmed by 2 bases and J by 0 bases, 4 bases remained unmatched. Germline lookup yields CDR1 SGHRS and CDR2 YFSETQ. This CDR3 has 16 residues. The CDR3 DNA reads TGCGCCAGCAGCTTACAGGGGTCGGCGAACACCGGGGAGCTGTTTTTT. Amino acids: CASSLQGSANTGELFF.

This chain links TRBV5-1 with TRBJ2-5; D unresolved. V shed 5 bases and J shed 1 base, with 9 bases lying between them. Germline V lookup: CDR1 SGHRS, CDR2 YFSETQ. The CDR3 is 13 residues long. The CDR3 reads CASSFRPQETQYF. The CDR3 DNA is TGCGCCAGCAGTTTCCGACCCCAAGAGACCCAGTACTTC.

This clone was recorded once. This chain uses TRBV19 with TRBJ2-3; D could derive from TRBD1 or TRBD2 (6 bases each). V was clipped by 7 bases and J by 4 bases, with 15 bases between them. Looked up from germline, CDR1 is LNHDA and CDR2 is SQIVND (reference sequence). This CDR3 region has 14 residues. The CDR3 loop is CASTPRGPADTQYF. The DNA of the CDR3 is TGTGCCAGTACCCCTCGGGGGCCCGCAGATACGCAGTATTTT.

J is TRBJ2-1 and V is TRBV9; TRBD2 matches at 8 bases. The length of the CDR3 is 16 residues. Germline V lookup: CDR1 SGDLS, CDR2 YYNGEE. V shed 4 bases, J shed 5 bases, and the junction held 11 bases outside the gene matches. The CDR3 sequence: CASSHGGGGGHNEQFF. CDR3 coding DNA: TGTGCCAGCAGCCACGGGGGGGGCGGCGGGCACAATGAGCAGTTCTTC.

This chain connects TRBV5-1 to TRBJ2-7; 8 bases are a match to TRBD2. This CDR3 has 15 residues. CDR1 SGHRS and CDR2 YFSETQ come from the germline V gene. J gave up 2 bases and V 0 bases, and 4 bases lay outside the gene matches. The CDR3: CASSLGSSGPYEQYF. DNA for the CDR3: TGCGCCAGCAGCTTGGGCTCTAGCGGGCCCTACGAGCAGTACTTC.